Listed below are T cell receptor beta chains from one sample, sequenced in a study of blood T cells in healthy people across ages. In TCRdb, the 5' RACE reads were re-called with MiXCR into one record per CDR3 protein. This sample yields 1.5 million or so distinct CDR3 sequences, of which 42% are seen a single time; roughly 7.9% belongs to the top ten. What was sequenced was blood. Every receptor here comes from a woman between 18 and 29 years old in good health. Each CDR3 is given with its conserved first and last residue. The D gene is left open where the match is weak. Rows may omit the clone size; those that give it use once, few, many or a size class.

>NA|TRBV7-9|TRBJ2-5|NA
TGTGCCAGCAGCTTACTTTCTAGGAACGGAGAGACCCAGTACTTC
CASSLLSRNGETQYF
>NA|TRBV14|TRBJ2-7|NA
TGTGCCAGCAGCCAAGATGGTCCGGGGCACGAGCAGTACTTC
CASSQDGPGHEQYF
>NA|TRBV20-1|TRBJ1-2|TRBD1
TGCAGTGGGGACAGGGATAGTGGCTACACCTTC
CSGDRDSGYTF
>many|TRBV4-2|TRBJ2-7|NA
TGTGCCAGCAGCCAACAAATCGGGGACTACGAGCAGTACTTC
CASSQQIGDYEQYF
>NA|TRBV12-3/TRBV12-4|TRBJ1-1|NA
TGTGCCAGCAGTTTACAGGAGCACACTGAAGCTTTCTTT
CASSLQEHTEAFF
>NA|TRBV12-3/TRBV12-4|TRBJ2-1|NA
TGTGCCAGCAGTTTAGTTAGCGGTGCAAGCTCCTACAATGAGCAGTTCTTC
CASSLVSGASSYNEQFF
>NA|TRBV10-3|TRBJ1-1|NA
TGTGCCATCAGTGATCCAGGGGTGAACACTGAAGCTTTCTTT
CAISDPGVNTEAFF
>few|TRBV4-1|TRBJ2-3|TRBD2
TGCGCCAGCAGCCAAGAAGCGGGGGGAGATACGCAGTATTTT
CASSQEAGGDTQYF
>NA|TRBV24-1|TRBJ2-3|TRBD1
TGTGCCACCAGTGATGAACAGGGGAGCACAGATACGCAGTATTTT
CATSDEQGSTDTQYF
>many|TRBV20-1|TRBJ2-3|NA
TGCAGTGCTCCAAACACTGGGGATACGCAGTATTTT
CSAPNTGDTQYF
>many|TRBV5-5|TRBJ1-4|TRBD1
TGTGCCAGCAGCTTGGGAGGGAGGGGGCATAATGAAAAACTGTTTTTT
CASSLGGRGHNEKLFF
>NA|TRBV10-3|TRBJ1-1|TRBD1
TGTGCCATCAGTCTAACCCGGACAGGGGAGAACACTGAAGCTTTCTTT
CAISLTRTGENTEAFF
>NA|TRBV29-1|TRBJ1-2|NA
TGCAGCGCCGAAACAGTGGCGGTAGTGGAGGGCTACACCTTC
CSAETVAVVEGYTF
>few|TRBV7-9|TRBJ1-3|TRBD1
TGTGCCAGCAGCTATGGGGACAGCTCTGGAAACACCATATATTTT
CASSYGDSSGNTIYF
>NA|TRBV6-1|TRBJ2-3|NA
TGTGCCAGCAGTGAACGGACCCAATTTCGGGGCCCCACAGATACGCAGTATTTT
CASSERTQFRGPTDTQYF
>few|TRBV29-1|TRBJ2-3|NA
TGCAGCGTTGAGACCGGGATTGTGAGCACAGATACGCAGTATTTT
CSVETGIVSTDTQYF
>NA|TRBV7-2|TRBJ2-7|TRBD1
TGTGCCAGCAGCCTATTAGGGACAGGGTATTTGGAGCAGTACTTC
CASSLLGTGYLEQYF
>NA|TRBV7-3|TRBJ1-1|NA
TGTGCCAGCAGCCCACTGGACCTAAAGGACACTGAAGCTTTCTTT
CASSPLDLKDTEAFF
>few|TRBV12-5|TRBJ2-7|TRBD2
TGTGCTAGTGAAGGGGAGGGCTCCTACGAGCAGTACTTC
CASEGEGSYEQYF
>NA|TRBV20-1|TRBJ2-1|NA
TGCAGTGCTAGTACTAGTAAGGTTGAGCAGTTCTTC
CSASTSKVEQFF
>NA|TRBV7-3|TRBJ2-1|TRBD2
TGTGCCAGCAGCTTTCCAGCGGGGGGATCTTTATACAATGAGCAGTTCTTC
CASSFPAGGSLYNEQFF
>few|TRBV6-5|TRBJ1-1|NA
TGTGCCAGCACTGGGCCGGGTCCTTACACTGAAGCTTTCTTT
CASTGPGPYTEAFF
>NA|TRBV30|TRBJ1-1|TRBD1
TGTGCCTGGACACAGGGGGCATCGAACACTGAAGCTTTCTTT
CAWTQGASNTEAFF
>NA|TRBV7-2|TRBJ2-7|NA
TGTGCCAGCAGCTTATCCCTAGCGTTCTCCTACGAGCAGTACTTC
CASSLSLAFSYEQYF
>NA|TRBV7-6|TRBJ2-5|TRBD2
TGTGCCAGCAGCTTAGGGTCCAGCGGGAGTGGATATGAGCAGTACTTC
CASSLGSSGSGYEQYF
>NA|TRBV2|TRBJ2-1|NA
TGTGCCAGCAGGGGCGGTGGGACAAGCTCCTACAATGAGCAGTTCTTC
CASRGGGTSSYNEQFF
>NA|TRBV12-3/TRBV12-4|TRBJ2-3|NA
TGTGCCAGCAGTTTGACAGCCCCCCCTTACCTTAGCACAGATACGCAGTATTTT
CASSLTAPPYLSTDTQYF
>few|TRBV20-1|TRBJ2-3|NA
TGCAGTGCCCTCGGGGCCCCCCATTCATCCCTCCCAGATACGCAGTATTTT
CSALGAPHSSLPDTQYF
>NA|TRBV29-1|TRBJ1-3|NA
TGCAGCGCAGAGGAGGCGAACTCTGGAAACACCATATATTTT
CSAEEANSGNTIYF
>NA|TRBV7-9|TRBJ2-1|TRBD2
TGTGCCAGCAGCACCTCCGGGACTACCCAATACAATGAGCAGTTCTTC
CASSTSGTTQYNEQFF
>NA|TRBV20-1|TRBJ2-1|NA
TGCAGTGCTAGAGGTGCCAGCTCCTACAATGAGCAGTTCTTC
CSARGASSYNEQFF
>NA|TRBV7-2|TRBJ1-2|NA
TGTGCCAGCAGCTTAGCGTTGGTAGCCGTCAATGGCTACACCTTC
CASSLALVAVNGYTF
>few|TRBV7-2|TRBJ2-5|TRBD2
TGTGCCAGCAGCAAAGGGACTATAACGAAGACCCAGTACTTC
CASSKGTITKTQYF
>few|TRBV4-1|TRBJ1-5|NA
TGCGCCAGCAGCCAAGTCGAGTCGGTTAGCAATCAGCCCCAGCATTTT
CASSQVESVSNQPQHF
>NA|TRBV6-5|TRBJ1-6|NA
TGTGCCAGCAGTCCCCCCGGGCCTGTTAATTCACCCCTCCACTTT
CASSPPGPVNSPLHF
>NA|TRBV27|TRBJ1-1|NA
TGTGCCAGCAGTCCTTCTCCACCGACTGGCGAGTGGGCTGAAGCTTTCTTT
CASSPSPPTGEWAEAFF
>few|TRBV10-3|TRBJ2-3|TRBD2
TGTGCCATCAGTGAGGGACTAGCAGATACGCAGTATTTT
CAISEGLADTQYF
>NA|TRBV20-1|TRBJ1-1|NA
TGCAGTGCCACCGGGGGTGGGCCAACTGAAGCTTTCTTT
CSATGGGPTEAFF
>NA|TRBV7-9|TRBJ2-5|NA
TGTGCCAGCAGCTTAGCGACCCTCAAGCCCTACAATGAGCAGTACTTC
CASSLATLKPYNEQYF
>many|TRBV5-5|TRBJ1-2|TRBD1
TGTGCCAGCAGCTCCACAGGGGTTAACTATGGCTACACCTTC
CASSSTGVNYGYTF
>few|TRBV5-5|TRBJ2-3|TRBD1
TGTGCCAGCAGCTTGACAGGGGCTTGGAACACAGATACGCAGTATTTT
CASSLTGAWNTDTQYF
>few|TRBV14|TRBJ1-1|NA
TGTGCCAGCAGCCAAGGAGTGGGGAAAGGGGGAGCTTTCTTT
CASSQGVGKGGAFF
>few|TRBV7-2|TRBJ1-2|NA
TGTGCCAGCAGCTTAGCGGGGCAGCCCTATGGCTACACCTTC
CASSLAGQPYGYTF
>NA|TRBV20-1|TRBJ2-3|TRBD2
TGCAGTGCGCCGACTAGCGGAAAGAGTCTAGCAGATACGCAGTATTTT
CSAPTSGKSLADTQYF
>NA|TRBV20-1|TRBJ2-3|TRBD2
TGCAGTGCTGGAGCTGGCGGGAGGGCCGCAGATACGCAGTATTTT
CSAGAGGRAADTQYF
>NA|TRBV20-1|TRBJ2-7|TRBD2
TGCAGTGCTAGTCCGGCTAGCGGAGCCTACGAGCAGTACTTC
CSASPASGAYEQYF
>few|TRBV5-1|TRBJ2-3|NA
TGCGCCAGCAGCAAACGACCTAGTGGGGCTAGCACAGATACGCAGTATTTT
CASSKRPSGASTDTQYF
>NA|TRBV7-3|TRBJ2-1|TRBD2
TGTGCCAGCAGCTTAACGACCGGACTAGCGGGGGCAGGGCAGTTCTTC
CASSLTTGLAGAGQFF
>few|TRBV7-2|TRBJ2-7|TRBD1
TGTGCCAGCAGCCCTTCCCCGGGACAGGGACGCGAGCAGTACTTC
CASSPSPGQGREQYF
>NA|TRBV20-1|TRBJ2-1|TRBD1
TGCAGTGCTAGGGGGGACAGGGGCAATGAGCAGTTCTTC
CSARGDRGNEQFF
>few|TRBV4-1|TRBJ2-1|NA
TGCGCCAGCAGCCAGACGGGGGCTGTTTACAATGAGCAGTTCTTC
CASSQTGAVYNEQFF
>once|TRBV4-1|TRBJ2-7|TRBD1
TGCGCCAGCAGCCAGGGGGACAGGGGATTCTACGAGCAGTACTTC
CASSQGDRGFYEQYF
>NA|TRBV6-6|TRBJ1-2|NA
TGTGCCAGCAGTTCCCCGACAGTCTATGGCTACACCTTC
CASSSPTVYGYTF
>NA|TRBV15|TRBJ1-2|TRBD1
TGTGCCACCAGCAGAGGGACAGGGAATGAACGCCATGGCTACACCTTC
CATSRGTGNERHGYTF
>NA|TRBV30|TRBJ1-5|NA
TGTGCCTGGACAGCGTCGAGCAATCAGCCCCAGCATTTT
CAWTASSNQPQHF